Listed here are 13 T cell receptor beta chains from one sample, sequenced in a study of T cell responses to AZD1222 COVID-19 vaccine (dated by TCRdb to the early 2020s). Library method: the immunoSEQ multiplex PCR assay. In TCRdb, the immuneACCESS table is reduced to in-frame sequences with V and J assigned. These tables do not hold every clone; where another copy was compared, an unresolved V gene accounts for under half, and the others remain unexplained. The sample table contains nearly 100,000 clones; only one count was recorded for roughly 84% of them. The ten largest clones add up to about 2.8% of the sample. The time point label, read with the paper, signifies: baseline before first vaccination. The sample consisted of peripheral blood, taken on day 0 of AZD1222 vaccination. All receptors derive from an adult in good health.

This chain links TRBV7-9 with TRBJ2-7, with TRBD1 matching over 9 bases. The germline V gene encodes CDR1 SEHNR and CDR2 FQNEAQ (reference sequence). This CDR3 comprises 14 residues. V was clipped by 5 bases and J by 2 bases; unmatched bases: 4. The CDR3 sequence: CASSLTGGTYEQYF. In DNA form, the CDR3 reads TGTGCCAGCAGCCTTACAGGGGGCACCTACGAGCAGTACTTC.

The chain is built from TRBV6-6 and TRBJ1-3, with D perhaps TRBD1 (5 bases). The germline gives CDR1 MNHNY, CDR2 SVGAGI (reference sequence). Trimming removed 8 bases at V and 4 bases at J, with 18 bases between. This CDR3 contains 15 residues. CDR3 sequence reads: CASGAALSVGNTIYF. The CDR3 DNA is TGTGCCAGCGGGGCAGCTCTCTCTGTGGGAAACACCATATATTTT.

The chain has TRBV28 and TRBJ1-5; D unresolved. V was trimmed by 7 bases and J by 0 bases, leaving 22 bases between them. The CDR3 spans 18 residues. Per germline, CDR1 MDHEN and CDR2 SYDVKM. The CDR3 protein is CASIPYYQREYSNQPQHF. In DNA form, the CDR3 reads TGTGCCAGCATTCCCTATTACCAACGGGAGTATAGCAATCAGCCCCAGCATTTT.

The V call is TRBV4-2, the J call TRBJ2-1; TRBD1 is a possible D gene (6 bases). Deletions cut 4 bases from V and 10 bases from J, with 11 bases between. CDR3 length equals 12 residues. CDR1 and CDR2 from the germline V gene are LGHNA and YNFKEQ. This chain's CDR3 is CASSPGGREQFF. The CDR3 nucleotides are TGTGCCAGCAGCCCTGGGGGCCGGGAGCAGTTCTTC.

V gene TRBV18 combines with J gene TRBJ2-1; tentative D call: TRBD1 (6 bases). This CDR3 spans 17 amino acids. Trimming pared 3 bases from V and 0 bases from J, leaving 15 bases between. Germline CDR1 KGHSH, CDR2 LQKENI. CDR3 residues: CASSPRDRDNSYNEQFF. CDR3 coding DNA: TGTGCCAGCTCACCTCGGGACCGGGACAACTCCTACAATGAGCAGTTCTTC.

The chain combines TRBV7-9 with TRBJ1-1; no reliable D call. The germline V gene encodes CDR1 SEHNR and CDR2 FQNEAQ (reference sequence). V was shortened by 2 bases and J by 1 base, with 5 bases between the two germline ends. This CDR3 has 13 residues. In DNA form, the CDR3 reads TGTGCCAGCAGCTTACACCCGAACACTGAAGCTTTCTTT. It encodes CASSLHPNTEAFF.

The chain recombines TRBV19 with TRBJ1-5; D call uncertain. There are 12 residues in the CDR3. The V end lost 6 bases, the J end lost 4 bases, and 7 bases lay between the germline ends. In germline, CDR1 is LNHDA, CDR2 SQIVND (reference sequence). The CDR3 protein is CASRWGNQPQHF. The CDR3 nucleotides are TGTGCCAGTAGGTGGGGTAATCAGCCCCAGCATTTT.

This chain uses TRBV7-3 with TRBJ1-6; D is possibly TRBD1 (5 bases). V dropped 10 bases and J dropped 7 bases, with 17 bases sitting between them. Germline CDR1 is SGHTA and CDR2 is FQGTGA. This CDR3 contains 14 residues. CDR3 region: CAMGEGHQNSPLHF. The CDR3 DNA reads TGTGCCATGGGGGAGGGGCATCAAAATTCACCCCTCCACTTT.

V and J are TRBV29-1 and TRBJ2-1; D is ambiguous. V lost 4 bases and J 8 bases, leaving 9 bases between the germline ends. Germline values: CDR1 SQVTM, CDR2 ANQGSEA. The CDR3 has 11 residues. In DNA form, the CDR3 reads TGCAGCGTTGGACCCGGGCATGAGCAGTTCTTC. This encodes CSVGPGHEQFF.

V is TRBV19 and J is TRBJ1-2, with D possibly being TRBD1 (5 bases). V was shortened by 4 bases and J by 4 bases, with 19 bases between the two germline ends. The CDR3 is 16 amino acids. Germline V gene sequence: CDR1 LNHDA, CDR2 SQIVND (reference sequence). CDR3 in amino acids: CASSRTLGDEGYGYTF. CDR3 in DNA: TGTGCCAGTAGTAGGACTTTGGGGGACGAAGGCTATGGCTACACCTTC.

This clone is a singleton in its sample. J is TRBJ1-2 and V is TRBV11-3; D call uncertain. V was shortened by 1 base and J by 0 bases, with 6 bases between the two germline ends. The CDR3 covers 14 residues. The V gene's germline CDR1 is SGHNT and CDR2 YENEEA. Written as DNA, the CDR3 is TGTGCCAGCAGCTTAGTAGGCGCTAACTATGGCTACACCTTC. Translating gives CASSLVGANYGYTF.

CDR3 sequence: CASSSNLYGYTF. CDR3 DNA sequence: TGTGCCAGCAGCTCGAATCTCTATGGCTACACCTTC. The genes are TRBV6-6 and TRBJ1-2, with no clear D. Germline CDR1 MNHNY, CDR2 SVGAGI (reference sequence). The CDR3 consists of 12 residues. Trimming cost V 6 bases and J 4 bases, with 9 bases left between them.

This chain connects TRBV4-3 to TRBJ2-7, with 10 bases lining up with TRBD2. Germline V gene sequence: CDR1 LGHNA, CDR2 YSLEER. The CDR3 extends over 16 amino acids. V gave up 3 bases and J gave up 0 bases; unmatched junction bases: 5. CDR3 sequence: CASSQSSGGSSYEQYF. The CDR3 DNA is TGCGCCAGCAGCCAGAGTAGCGGGGGGTCCTCCTACGAGCAGTACTTC.